Presented here are 7 T cell receptor beta chains from one specimen sequenced in a study of OX40 agonist ivuxolimab in advanced cancers. The protocol was immunoSEQ multiplex PCR, while the TCRdb copy is restricted to in-frame clones and leaves out a portion. The data contain tens of thousands of clones, roughly 80% of them singletons. Here the sequenced sample was CD4+ or CD8+ T cells sorted from blood, taken in a trial of the OX40 agonist ivuxolimab. These receptors all stem from an adult with an advanced solid tumor such as melanoma, head and neck, liver or kidney cancer.

This clone was found a few times. V and J are TRBV18 and TRBJ1-3, with D hard to call. This CDR3 has 15 residues. Germline V gives CDR1 KGHSH, CDR2 LQKENI. V shed 3 bases and J shed 0 bases, with 9 bases lying between them. The CDR3 region is CASSPQRSSGNTIYF. The CDR3 nucleotides are TGTGCCAGCTCACCCCAAAGAAGCTCTGGAAACACCATATATTTT.

The genes are TRBV6-6 and TRBJ1-1; a weak D match, TRBD1 (5 bases). Germline V CDR1 and CDR2: MNHNY, SVGAGI (reference sequence). V dropped 5 bases and J dropped 5 bases, with 9 bases sitting between them. The CDR3 runs to 12 residues. CDR3 protein: CASSAGWTEAFF. Written as DNA, the CDR3 is TGTGCCAGCAGTGCAGGGTGGACTGAAGCTTTCTTT.

The chain combines TRBV5-1 with TRBJ2-1; D might be TRBD1 or TRBD2, each matching 6 bases. Trimming shortened V by 0 bases and J by 3 bases, and 10 bases separated the two germline ends. Germline values: CDR1 SGHRS, CDR2 YFSETQ. The CDR3 consists of 15 residues. CDR3 loop: CASSLVGGYYNEQFF. CDR3 nucleotides: TGCGCCAGCAGCTTGGTGGGGGGCTACTACAATGAGCAGTTCTTC.

The chain employs TRBV25-1 and TRBJ1-2, with 9 bases matching TRBD1. CDR1 MGHDK and CDR2 SYGVNS come from the germline V gene. J lost 5 bases, V lost 8 bases, and 6 bases had no gene match. The CDR3 has 13 residues. The CDR3 loop is CASGRTGVYGYTF. For the CDR3, the DNA is TGTGCCAGCGGTCGGACAGGGGTTTATGGCTACACCTTC.

The CDR3 protein is CASSLGTGEKLFF. As DNA, the CDR3 is TGTGCCAGCTCACTCGGGACAGGGGAAAAACTGTTTTTT. The gene calls are TRBV18 and TRBJ1-4, with TRBD1 identical over 9 bases. V shed 4 bases and J 8 bases; nucleotides not matched to a gene: 2. Per germline, CDR1 KGHSH and CDR2 LQKENI. The CDR3 extends over 13 amino acids.

This CDR3 is CASSLRGRGKLFF. DNA of the CDR3: TGTGCCAGCAGTTTAAGGGGTCGTGGAAAACTGTTTTTT. V is TRBV27 and J is TRBJ1-4, with D maybe TRBD1 (5 bases). V was cut by 2 bases and J by 10 bases, with 11 bases left in between. The CDR3 loop spans 13 amino acids. Germline-derived CDR1 and CDR2 are MNHEY and SMNVEV (reference sequence).

The rearrangement uses TRBV18 and TRBJ2-5; D call uncertain. V lost 3 bases and J lost 2, with 13 bases in between. The length of the CDR3 is 15 residues. CDR1 is KGHSH and CDR2 is LQKENI in the germline V gene. The CDR3 DNA sequence: TGTGCCAGCTCACCTTCCGTAAAGGGTCAAGAGACCCAGTACTTC. This gives the protein CASSPSVKGQETQYF. The variable domain in full, completed from reference TRBV18 and TRBJ2-5, reads NAGVMQNPRHLVRRRGQEARLRCSPMKGHSHVYWYRQLPEEGLKFMVYLQKENIIDESGMPKERFSAEFPKEGPSILRIQQVVRGDSAAYFCASSPSVKGQETQYFGPGTRLLVL.